This T cell receptor beta chain was documented in a study of blood T cell repertoires in COVID-19. Study-wide context: PBMCs, B-cell-depleted T cells, or T cells were the source of the cDNA or gDNA that made up the material.

This clone was recorded only once. This CDR3 is 14 amino acids long. Germline loops: CDR1 SGHKS, CDR2 YYEKEE (reference sequence). J lost 7 bases, V lost 5 bases, and 5 bases had no gene match. Only in-frame clones appear in the TCRdb table, and some are missing; sequencing was by immunoSEQ multiplex PCR. Altogether about 350,000 clones are present, 89% being singletons, with the ten largest covering 3.9%. The receptor was isolated from a woman aged 60 to 75 with COVID-19, enrolled during active disease. The sample comprised peripheral blood. The rearrangement joins TRBV5-5 to TRBJ1-4, with 10 nucleotides matching TRBD1. The CDR3 sequence: CASRMTGGIEKLFF. DNA of the CDR3: TGTGCCAGCAGGATGACAGGGGGCATTGAAAAACTGTTTTTT.